The next 10 T cell receptor beta chains were all read from a single sample in a study of OX40 agonist ivuxolimab in advanced cancers. The protocol used for the library was the immunoSEQ multiplex PCR assay. TCRdb took this table from immuneACCESS and kept in-frame rearrangements with V and J called. Such tables lack part of the clones; where checked against another copy, unresolved V genes explain under half of the gap, and the rest is unexplained. A total of approximately 82,000 clones appear in this sample, 88% of them only once. The top ten hold about 0.8% of the sample. The material sequenced was CD4+ or CD8+ T cells sorted from blood, taken in a trial of the OX40 agonist ivuxolimab. These receptors were collected from an adult with an advanced solid tumor such as melanoma, head and neck, liver or kidney cancer.

The rearrangement links TRBV30 to TRBJ2-3, with D maybe TRBD2 (6 bases). CDR3 length: 15 residues. Germline CDR1 is GTSNPN and CDR2 is SVGIG (reference sequence). Deletions cut 2 bases from V and 6 bases from J, with 18 bases between. For the CDR3, the DNA is TGTGCCTGGAGTTCCGATAGACTAGGATCGGATACGCAGTATTTT. It codes for CAWSSDRLGSDTQYF.

The rearrangement uses TRBV28 and TRBJ2-4, with TRBD2 matching 7 bases. The CDR3 covers 16 residues. Germline V CDR1 and CDR2: MDHEN, SYDVKM. Unmatched junction bases numbered 12, after V lost 4 bases and J lost 6 bases. The CDR3 DNA sequence: TGTGCCAGCAGTTCCCCCCGGGGAGGGCCGATAAACATTCAGTACTTC. This encodes CASSSPRGGPINIQYF.

In its sample, this clone was seen once. The CDR3 region has the DNA TGTGCCAGTAGTGCGCGAGTTGACCGGGACAGAAAACTGTTTTTT. It specifies CASSARVDRDRKLFF. The J gene is TRBJ1-4, the V gene TRBV19; 7 bases fit TRBD1. The CDR3 has 15 amino acids. Per germline, CDR1 LNHDA and CDR2 SQIVND (reference sequence). With 5 bases clipped from V and 10 bases from J, the junction kept 13 bases outside the gene matches.

The chain combines TRBV5-1 with TRBJ1-2; D remains ambiguous. CDR3 length: 15 residues. With 2 bases removed from V and 1 base from J, the gap between germline ends came to 12 bases. CDR1 SGHRS and CDR2 YFSETQ come from the germline V gene. The CDR3 is CASSFTTDNNYGYTF. DNA for the CDR3: TGCGCCAGCAGCTTTACAACAGATAATAACTATGGCTACACCTTC.

The chain is built from TRBV5-1 and TRBJ2-5; 8 bases match TRBD1. Germline assignment: CDR1 SGHRS and CDR2 YFSETQ. This CDR3 has 13 amino acids. V shed 2 bases, J shed 5 bases, and the junction held 2 bases outside the gene matches. CDR3 DNA: TGCGCCAGCAGCTTACAGGGGGGCGAGACCCAGTACTTC. This encodes CASSLQGGETQYF.

The J gene is TRBJ2-1, the V gene TRBV10-3, with 9 bases lining up with TRBD1. Germline-derived CDR1 and CDR2 are ENHRY and SYGVKD. This CDR3 comprises 14 residues. V trimming: 8 bases; J trimming: 9 bases; junction bases outside the gene matches: 11. Here the CDR3 reads CAILPGQGPGEQFF. The CDR3 bases are TGTGCCATCCTACCGGGACAGGGTCCGGGTGAGCAGTTCTTC.

The genes are TRBV11-2 and TRBJ2-5; 11 bases fit TRBD2. Trimming at V came to 5 bases and at J to 7 bases, leaving 6 bases not matched to a gene. The CDR3 is 14 amino acids. In germline, CDR1 is SGHAT, CDR2 FQNNGV. CDR3 amino acids: CASSTLAGVATQYF. The CDR3 region has the DNA TGTGCCAGCAGCACACTAGCGGGAGTAGCGACCCAGTACTTC.

V usage is TRBV6-1 and J usage is TRBJ2-5; D is ambiguous. The CDR3 has 12 residues. Germline CDR1 is MNHNS and CDR2 is SASEGT. Deletions cut 8 bases from V and 5 bases from J, with 12 bases between. CDR3 DNA: TGTGCCAGCTCCCGAAGATCGGAGACCCAGTACTTC. It specifies CASSRRSETQYF.

The J gene is TRBJ2-2, the V gene TRBV11-2; D is unresolved. The V gene lost 0 bases and the J gene lost 4 bases, with 9 bases spanning the gap. Germline V gene data show CDR1 as SGHAT and CDR2 as FQNNGV. The CDR3 has 15 amino acids. For the CDR3, the DNA is TGTGCCAGCAGCTTAGATTACCCGGGCACCGGGGAGCTGTTTTTT. This translates into CASSLDYPGTGELFF.

CDR3 DNA: TGTGCCGCCGCAGCGGGGACAGGGGGCATAGAGACCCAGTACTTC. Its translation: CAAAAGTGGIETQYF. The chain uses TRBV6-5 and TRBJ2-5, with 12 bases matching TRBD1. Germline CDR1 and CDR2: MNHEY and SVGAGI. The CDR3 extends over 15 amino acids. J gave up 4 bases and V 11 bases, and 11 bases lay outside the gene matches.